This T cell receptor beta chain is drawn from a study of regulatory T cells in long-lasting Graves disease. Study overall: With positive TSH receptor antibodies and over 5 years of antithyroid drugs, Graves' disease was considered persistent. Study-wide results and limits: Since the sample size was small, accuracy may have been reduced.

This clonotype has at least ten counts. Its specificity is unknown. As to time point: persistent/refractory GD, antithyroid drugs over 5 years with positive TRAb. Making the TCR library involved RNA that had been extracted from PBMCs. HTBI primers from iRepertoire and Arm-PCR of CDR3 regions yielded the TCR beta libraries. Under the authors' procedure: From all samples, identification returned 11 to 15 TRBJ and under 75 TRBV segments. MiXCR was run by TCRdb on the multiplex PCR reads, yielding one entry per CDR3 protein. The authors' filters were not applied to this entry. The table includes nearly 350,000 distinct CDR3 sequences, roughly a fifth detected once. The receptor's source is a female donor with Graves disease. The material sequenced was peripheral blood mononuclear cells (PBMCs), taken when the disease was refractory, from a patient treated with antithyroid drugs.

CDR3 DNA: TGCAGTGCTAGTCGCGGGGCAGGCACTGAAGCTTTCTTT. The encoded protein is CSASRGAGTEAFF. The rearrangement uses TRBV20-1 and TRBJ1-1; a possible D gene is TRBD1 (5 bases). The ends were cut back, 3 bases at V and 4 bases at J, with 12 bases in the middle. The CDR3 contains 13 residues. Looked up from germline, CDR1 is DFQATT and CDR2 is SNEGSKA (reference sequence).